The entry below describes one T cell receptor beta chain. Naive CD8 cells lacked CD45RO, underwent positive selection for CCR7 and left out terminally differentiated effector memory CD45RA+ cells. Germline CDR1 and CDR2: WNHNN and SYGVQD (reference sequence). V gave up 5 bases and J gave up 0 bases; unmatched junction bases: 4. The CDR3 contains 15 residues. The data were obtained in a study of shared clonotypes between healthy human individuals. Per the original methods: Without quality scores, immunoSEQ junctional reads could not be filtered like full-length reads. Sequenced by immunoSEQ multiplex PCR; TCRdb stores in-frame clones only, minus some. The D gene and trimming were derived from the DNA, and the V and J assignments and clone size from that table. The table includes about 2.2 million clones, around 95% detected once.

The sequencing sample was made of naive CD8+ T cells from PBMCs. This TCR was recovered from a man between 18 and 35 years old in good health. Some clones in this sample may be carry-over from other donors' samples. V and J are TRBV10-1 and TRBJ2-1, with TRBD2 matching over 7 bases. The chain's CDR3 is CASSSQRDSYNEQFF. DNA for the CDR3: TGCGCCAGCAGTAGCCAGCGGGACTCCTACAATGAGCAGTTCTTC.